This T cell receptor (beta chain) was sequenced during a study of cytomegalovirus exposure and HLA in healthy donors. Study-level background: Unique TCRs from HLA-typed donors, roughly 89 million of them, were held in an early data release. Findings of the study overall: Among the sequence variants, a highly shared cluster was likely an artifact of sequencing. Relative to equally common others, HLA-associated TCR beta chains showed greater clonal expansion in a later analysis.

The study sampled nominally healthy donors, though unrecorded immune exposures were likely. The J segment lost 4 bases and the V segment lost 5 bases, leaving 6 bases of the junction unmatched. This CDR3 contains 15 residues. Germline V gene sequence: CDR1 SGHTA, CDR2 FQGNSA. As to this clone: Its specificity is not known.

Vbeta (60) and Jbeta (13) primers were used in the PCR. Assay: immunoSEQ multiplex PCR; the TCRdb copy retains only in-frame clones and omits some. Found here are some 140,000 clones, under 75% of them singletons; the top ten hold about 2.6%. The sequencing input was PBMCs. The sequence came from a woman aged 40 to 50 in good health and CMV-seronegative. This chain joins TRBV7-2 and TRBJ2-3; 10 positions match TRBD2. The CDR3 DNA is TGTGCCAGCAGCCGCAGCGGGGGGGCCTCAGATACGCAGTATTTT. Protein product: CASSRSGGASDTQYF. Together with reference TRBV7-2 and TRBJ2-3, the CDR3 gives the full variable domain: GAGVSQSPSNKVTEKGKDVELRCDPISGHTALYWYRQSLGQGLEFLIYFQGNSAPDKSGLPSDRFSAERTGGSVSTLTIQRTQQEDSAVYLCASSRSGGASDTQYFGPGTRLTVL.